The 17 T cell receptor beta chains given below trace back to one sample, sequenced in a study of blood T cell repertoires in COVID-19. Assay: immunoSEQ multiplex PCR; the TCRdb copy retains only in-frame clones and omits some. This sample has approximately 90,000 clones, with roughly 80% found just once. Sequencing was carried out using peripheral blood. These receptors were obtained from a man aged 45-65 years with acute or convalescent COVID-19.

The rearrangement links TRBV30 to TRBJ1-5; 7 bases match TRBD1. V lost 2 bases, J lost 0 bases, and 1 base stayed unmatched. Germline CDR1 GTSNPN, CDR2 SVGIG (reference sequence). CDR3 length equals 14 residues. In DNA, the CDR3 is TGTGCCTGGAGTCAGGGGGGTAGCAATCAGCCCCAGCATTTT. It translates to CAWSQGGSNQPQHF.

The V gene is TRBV4-3, the J gene TRBJ2-7; TRBD1 is a possible D gene (6 bases). CDR3 length: 17 residues. CDR1 is LGHNA and CDR2 is YSLEER in the germline V gene. Trimming took 4 bases from V and 2 from J, leaving 21 bases between them. CDR3 bases: TGCGCCAGCAGCCCCTCCACGGGCTTTTCAGGGGCCTACGAGCAGTACTTC. Protein sequence: CASSPSTGFSGAYEQYF.

The J gene is TRBJ2-5, the V gene TRBV7-6; 7 nucleotides agree with TRBD1. The CDR3 is 13 amino acids. Trimming removed 9 bases from V and 0 bases from J; junction bases left unmatched: 4. Per germline, CDR1 SGHVS and CDR2 FNYEAQ. The CDR3: CASRGTDQETQYF. The CDR3, as DNA: TGTGCCAGTAGAGGGACAGACCAAGAGACCCAGTACTTC.

V usage is TRBV19 and J usage is TRBJ1-3; TRBD1 aligns across 8 bases. The V gene's germline CDR1 is LNHDA and CDR2 SQIVND (reference sequence). V trimming: 7 bases; J trimming: 0 bases; junction bases outside the gene matches: 8. The CDR3 contains 16 residues. The CDR3 here is CASNLGQAHSGNTIYF. The CDR3, as DNA: TGTGCCAGTAATCTGGGACAGGCTCACTCTGGAAACACCATATATTTT.

Only one count was recorded for this clone. The chain joins TRBV10-3 to TRBJ2-5; possible D gene TRBD1, 6 bases. Germline CDR1 and CDR2: ENHRY and SYGVKD. V gave up 6 bases and J gave up 3 bases, with 8 bases separating them. The CDR3 runs 12 residues. The CDR3 is CAISRQEETQYF. CDR3 nucleotide sequence: TGTGCCATCAGCAGACAGGAAGAGACCCAGTACTTC.

The J gene is TRBJ2-5, the V gene TRBV11-2; possibly TRBD1 for D (6 bases). In germline, CDR1 is SGHAT, CDR2 FQNNGV. This CDR3 region has 15 residues. V was cut by 5 bases and J by 1 base, with 14 bases left in between. The CDR3 nucleotides read TGTGCCAGCAGCCCCCAGAGGGGGACCCAAGAGACCCAGTACTTC. It codes for CASSPQRGTQETQYF.

The chain carries TRBV19 and TRBJ2-1; TRBD2 matches 8 bases. Germline lookup yields CDR1 LNHDA and CDR2 SQIVND (reference sequence). This CDR3 contains 18 residues. J was trimmed by 4 bases and V by 5 bases; bases with no gene match: 16. This chain's CDR3 is CASSPGRPSGGSYNEQFF. The CDR3 nucleotides are TGTGCCAGTAGTCCAGGCAGGCCCAGCGGGGGTTCGTACAATGAGCAGTTCTTC.

The chain uses TRBV4-3 and TRBJ2-1, with 7 bases aligning to TRBD2. Germline trimming cut 4 bases from V and 0 bases from J; bases unmatched to any gene: 9. CDR1 is LGHNA, CDR2 YSLEER, per germline. The CDR3 has 17 residues. CDR3 nucleotides: TGCGCCAGCAGCCTGGAGGTCGGGAGGAGCTCCTACAATGAGCAGTTCTTC. It yields the protein CASSLEVGRSSYNEQFF.

V gene TRBV19 combines with J gene TRBJ2-2; 10 nucleotides agree with TRBD1. V lost 7 bases, J lost 7 bases, and 9 bases stayed unmatched. The CDR3 loop spans 15 amino acids. Germline-derived CDR1 and CDR2 are LNHDA and SQIVND (reference sequence). The CDR3 reads CASNIGTGDIGELFF. CDR3 bases: TGTGCCAGTAATATCGGGACAGGGGACATCGGGGAGCTGTTTTTT. Supplemented by reference TRBV19 and TRBJ2-2, the full variable domain reads DGGITQSPKYLFRKEGQNVTLSCEQNLNHDAMYWYRQDPGQGLRLIYYSQIVNDFQKGDIAEGYSVSREKKESFPLTVTSAQKNPTAFYLCASNIGTGDIGELFFGEGSRLTVL.

The chain uses TRBV27 and TRBJ2-1; tentatively, D is TRBD2 (5 bases). Between the trimmed V and J ends, which lost 6 bases and 0 bases, there was a span of 12 bases. CDR1 is MNHEY and CDR2 is SMNVEV in the germline V gene (reference sequence). This CDR3 contains 15 residues. The CDR3 sequence is CASSLALGSYNEQFF. The DNA of the CDR3 is TGTGCCAGCAGCCTAGCCCTGGGCTCCTACAATGAGCAGTTCTTC.

This clone was detected a few times. This sequence joins TRBV10-1 and TRBJ1-1; a weak D match, TRBD1 (5 bases). Germline V CDR1 and CDR2: WNHNN, SYGVQD (reference sequence). This CDR3 is 12 amino acids long. V lost 6 bases, J lost 8 bases, and 13 bases lay in between. The CDR3 loop is CASSDSDIEAFF. The CDR3 coding sequence is TGCGCCAGCAGCGACAGCGATATAGAAGCTTTCTTT.

This chain links TRBV28 with TRBJ2-3; D may be TRBD2 (7 bases). This CDR3 has 16 residues. Deletions cut 6 bases from V and 5 bases from J, with 21 bases between. Germline V gene lookup returns CDR1 MDHEN and CDR2 SYDVKM. CDR3 residues: CASSSREAGAQDTQYF. In nucleotides, the CDR3 is TGTGCCAGCAGCTCCCGGGAGGCGGGGGCCCAAGATACGCAGTATTTT.

J is TRBJ2-1 and V is TRBV9; 14 bases line up with TRBD2. The CDR3 consists of 18 residues. Germline CDR1 SGDLS, CDR2 YYNGEE. V lost 0 bases and J lost 0; bases outside the gene matches: 2. CDR3 sequence (DNA): TGTGCCAGCAGCGTAGCCGGGACTAGCGGGAGCTCCTACAATGAGCAGTTCTTC. Protein product: CASSVAGTSGSSYNEQFF.

V is TRBV28 and J is TRBJ1-1; perhaps TRBD1 as D (6 bases). V lost 4 bases and J lost 0, with 9 bases in between. This CDR3 is 14 amino acids long. CDR1 is MDHEN and CDR2 is SYDVKM in the germline V gene. CDR3 amino acids: CASSSGQMNTEAFF. DNA for the CDR3: TGTGCCAGCAGTTCCGGACAGATGAACACTGAAGCTTTCTTT.

This chain connects TRBV7-2 to TRBJ2-7; 11 nucleotides align to TRBD2. The germline CDR1 and CDR2 sequences are SGHTA and FQGNSA. The V segment lost 4 bases and the J segment 7 bases; nucleotides outside the gene matches: 18. CDR3 length equals 18 residues. The CDR3 here is CASSSTSGGALLQGEQYF. The CDR3, as DNA: TGTGCCAGCAGCTCAACTAGCGGGGGCGCGCTGTTGCAGGGGGAGCAGTACTTC.

The V and J genes are TRBV4-3 and TRBJ1-4; no reliable D call. V was shortened by 3 bases and J by 4 bases, with 12 bases between the two germline ends. The CDR3 is made up of 15 amino acids. Per the germline V gene, CDR1 is LGHNA and CDR2 is YSLEER. CDR3 bases: TGCGCCAGCAGCCACTCGCGGCGGGGTAATGAAAAACTGTTTTTT. It yields the protein CASSHSRRGNEKLFF.

V and J are TRBV30 and TRBJ1-3; the D is unclear. The CDR3 totals 13 residues. The V gene's germline CDR1 is GTSNPN and CDR2 SVGIG (reference sequence). V gave up 4 bases and J gave up 0 bases, with 7 bases separating them. CDR3 sequence: CAWTLYSGNTIYF. CDR3 bases: TGTGCCTGGACCTTATACTCTGGAAACACCATATATTTT.